This T cell receptor (beta chain) was sequenced during a study of cytomegalovirus exposure and HLA in healthy donors (TCRdb year 2017). For context, the study as a whole: An earlier analysis of 550 to 700 of the donors reported 250 to 350 Gb of sequence data and around 110 million unique TCR beta sequences from some 180 million T cells. The T cell repertoires of under 750 subjects were profiled by immunosequencing and related to cytomegalovirus serostatus. In an earlier analysis of roughly 540 of the donors, high-throughput TCR beta sequencing was used to judge whether each TCR beta V gene segment behaved as functional or pseudogenic. HLA typing included class I and class II loci at four-digit resolution. Typing coverage varied by locus: about 620-630 donors for A, B, C, DRB1 and DQB1; roughly 500 for DQA1; 600 to 610 for DPA1; 450 to 480 for DPB1. Among some 400 genotyped donors of the cohort, an average of around 250,000 unique TCR beta nucleotide sequences was sequenced per donor, of which roughly 18% were non-productive. In the later analysis, no new phenotypic data were used to find candidate immune exposures; instead, reliance was placed on TCR beta sequences and their occurrence across donors. A handful of DR-DQ haplotypes were treated as single units for association and clustering because of strong linkage in the cohort. All discovery cohort repertoires had been generated using a single sequencing platform. An early release that covered roughly 600 HLA-typed donors contained around 330 gigabases of sequencing data and tens of millions of unique TCR sequences. Of the roughly 400 genotyped donors, roughly 85% fell in the genetic ancestry cluster associated with self-reported Caucasian donors. Along with the approximately 700-subject first cohort, a separate validation cohort of over a hundred different subjects was used. To predict cytomegalovirus infection status, the study combined high-throughput TCR immunosequencing, statistical association of individual TCRs with disease status, and machine learning. A later genetic analysis took genome-wide SNP genotypes for about 60% of the roughly 670 donors and used that subset as a discovery cohort. The aim of the study was to test whether cataloging public T cell receptors could identify signatures of past pathogen exposure. Donor age, sex, ethnicity and CMV serostatus were collected together with the repertoire data. A later analysis re-analyzed previously published TCR beta repertoires from 660 or so donors and added high-resolution HLA genotyping to study TCR occurrence patterns.

The CDR3, from cysteine to phenylalanine, totals 15 residues. The CDR3 DNA has 45 bases and is translated from base 1. As encoded in the germline V gene (reference sequence), CDR1 is SEHNR while CDR2 is FQNEAQ. Library method: the immunoSEQ multiplex PCR assay. For the multiplex PCR, a mixture combining 60 forward primers for TCR Vbeta segments and 13 reverse primers for TCR Jbeta segments was used. The CDR3 region of rearranged TCR beta genes was amplified from genomic DNA by a multiplex PCR assay. Amplified TCR beta libraries were sequenced as 87-base-pair reads on the Illumina HiSeq System. As for the original processing: In a later analysis, some 80 million unique TCR beta chains were counted across the 666 repertoires, and around 10 million of these chains were shared by at least two donors. Raw reads were error-corrected and collapsed into unique sequences with a nearest-neighbor algorithm that merged closely related sequences to remove PCR and sequencing errors. V, D and J gene segments were assigned by aligning CDR3 sequences to IMGT reference sequences. For a sequence to be retained, at least a six-nucleotide match to both a V gene segment and a J gene segment was required. A rearrangement counted as productive if the CDR3 had no stop codons and remained in frame with V and J, and every other rearrangement counted as non-productive. CDR3 was defined according to IMGT convention as the region running from the second conserved V-encoded cysteine to the conserved J-encoded phenylalanine. The earlier analysis of more than 450 of the donors excluded sequences that lacked an unambiguous match to a single V gene segment. An earlier analysis of approximately 590 of the donors called V segments functional above 56.7% productive rearrangements and segregating when the between-donor standard deviation exceeded 5%. To diagnose cytomegalovirus status from the catalog of TCR beta chain sequences, a statistical classification framework was built. In a later analysis, V and J genes were assigned by comparing TCR nucleotide sequences against IMGT/GENE-DB human TR gene sequences. The TCRdist pipeline was used in a later analysis to assign CDR3 sequences and most-parsimonious VDJ recombination scenarios. A later analysis defined each TCR beta chain by its CDR3 amino acid sequence plus V-gene family, and excluded reads lacking a unique V-gene family. To address suspected cross-contamination and a sequencing artifact, a later analysis removed some 620 highly shared, low-generation-probability nucleotide sequences. In a later analysis, a clonal expansion index was calculated for each public chain from normalized within-repertoire ranks of inferred template counts. Generation probabilities in a later analysis came from a VDJ recombination model fitted to out-of-frame rearrangements, and those results were checked against IGoR. In a later analysis, hypergeometric tests were used to score TCR-TCR, TCR-HLA and TCR-CMV co-occurrence, with a repertoire-size bias correction applied to TCR pairs. To estimate false discovery rates, a later analysis permuted the HLA or CMV assignments 20 times. A later analysis grouped co-occurring TCRs with DBSCAN, adding TCRdist sequence similarity when clustering within HLA-allele-positive subsets. Repertoires with fewer than 30,000 or more than 120,000 public chains, plus five repertoires with anomalous nucleotide sharing, were excluded from co-occurrence clustering. Drawn from immuneACCESS, this table holds only the in-frame rearrangements with V and J called that TCRdb kept. Clones are partly lost; checked studies trace under half to an unresolved V gene and leave the rest unexplained. V, J and clone size reflect that table, while D and trimming were determined from the DNA. The sample profile shows 46,000 or so clones; under 70% of them were found once. The ten largest make up 12% of the sample.

The cohort comprised fewer than 700 healthy bone marrow donors. Cohort members were all nominally healthy when sampled, although unrecorded immune exposures were likely present. The donor tested CMV seropositive and was one of the 289 seropositive cohort members. A peripheral blood sample was collected from each donor, and TCR beta sequencing was performed on peripheral blood mononuclear cells. The Qiagen DNeasy Blood Extraction Kit was used to extract genomic DNA from the blood cell samples. Concerning this clone: The clone's antigen remains unknown. One junction end does not reproduce the germline sequence, and a read error may be involved.

The study at large found these results: In a later analysis, the rate of TCR association differed among HLA loci, with DRB1 alleles having the most associated TCRs and HLA-C alleles having the fewest. V-gene and J-gene trimming of TCR beta chains was associated with a missense DCLRE1C variant in a later genetic analysis, and the association was replicated in an independent cohort. Because HLA typing was missing for some donors at each locus, association tests included only the typed subset. In an earlier analysis of a few hundred of the donors, most TCR beta V segments were observed in productive rearrangements about 87% or about 30% of the time, broadly matching IMGT annotations. A later genetic analysis reported fewer N-insertions in productive TCRs among donors in an Asian-associated ancestry cluster than the roughly 690-donor mean. Cytomegalovirus status was reported to be diagnosed by the classifier with high specificity and sensitivity in both the original and validation cohorts. In a later analysis, HLA-associated TCR beta chains were found to be more clonally expanded and to have lower generation probabilities than equally common non-associated chains. When HLA alleles, especially DR and DQ, strongly co-occurred, TCR associations were difficult to assign to individual alleles. Most TCR sequences were observed very rarely across donors, whereas some public TCRs were present in many individuals. This cohort had only TCR beta chains sequenced, and the lack of alpha or paired-chain data limited which features could be detected. The only immune exposure information available for the cohort was CMV serostatus. A few of the identified cytomegalovirus-associated TCR beta chains were confirmed in vitro to be specific for cytomegalovirus antigens. A further reported finding was that TCR beta sequences accurately predicted the HLA-A and HLA-B alleles for most subjects in the first cohort. Because counts were too low, roughly 16 rarely observed V segments, including chromosome 9 orphons, were left out of the earlier analysis of 587 of the donors. Some IMGT-functional V segments, including TRBV6-2 and TRBV6-3, could not be distinguished by the 87-base-pair reads and were therefore excluded. At a false discovery rate of 0.05, a later analysis linked 15,000 to 20,000 TCR beta sequences to specific HLA alleles. A group of highly shared sequence variants was considered likely to be a technical artifact of the sequencing pipeline. According to the authors, the approach could potentially be generalized to other disease states and immunological phenotypes. Correlated functional status among segregating V segments might be attributable to linkage disequilibrium, but an unknown experimental factor could not be ruled out. Sequencing depth was assumed to be roughly uniform across donors in the presence/absence analyses, though that assumption may not hold. A later analysis reported that several top co-occurrence clusters appeared linked to parvovirus B19, influenza, CMV and Epstein-Barr virus. A later analysis found that most CMV-associated TCR beta chains appeared HLA-restricted, with HLA associations seemingly driven largely by CMV exposure. The study listed 150 to 200 TCR beta chains as associated with cytomegalovirus.

The chain links TRBV7-9 with TRBJ1-1, with 9 central nucleotides matching TRBD1. Sequenced: PBMCs. This clonotype originated in a man aged 55-75 years in good health and CMV-seropositive. CDR3 sequence: CTSSPDRGMSTEAFF. The DNA is as follows: TGTACCAGCAGCCCCGACAGGGGGATGAGCACTGAAGCTTTCTTT.